Listed below are T cell receptor beta chains from one sample, sequenced in a study of T cells after posttransplantation cyclophosphamide. TCRdb keeps only in-frame clones here, not all; method: immunoSEQ multiplex PCR. The table lists approximately 24,000 clones, with no singletons. The sequenced sample consisted of PBMCs. The origin of the receptors is a woman in her fifties or sixties in good health, CMV-negative, and a related stem cell transplant donor. CDR3s include the opening cysteine and the closing phenylalanine or tryptophan. The D gene is left open where the match is weak. Not every row has a clone size; where given, it reads once, few, many or a size class.

D gene	J gene	clone size	V gene	CDR3 protein	CDR3 DNA
.	TRBJ2-2	many	TRBV5-4	CASSLQGQGTTGELFF	TGTGCCAGCAGCTTGCAGGGGCAGGGGACCACCGGGGAGCTGTTTTTT
TRBD2	TRBJ2-5	many	TRBV27	CASSPGLGLRQYF	TGTGCCAGCAGTCCAGGACTAGGGCTAAGACAGTACTTC
TRBD1	TRBJ2-1	many	TRBV28	CASRSKGGQGFFGQFF	TGTGCCAGCAGATCGAAAGGGGGACAGGGCTTCTTTGGGCAGTTCTTC
TRBD2	TRBJ2-1	many	TRBV4-2	CASRGTNEWSEQFF	TGTGCCAGCAGGGGGACTAACGAATGGTCTGAGCAGTTCTTC
.	TRBJ2-7	many	TRBV11-2	CASSSRWGGDEQYF	TGTGCCAGCAGCTCCCGGTGGGGCGGTGACGAGCAGTACTTC
TRBD1	TRBJ1-2	many	TRBV14	CASSPGQYYGYTF	TGTGCCAGCAGCCCGGGACAGTACTATGGCTACACCTTC
TRBD2	TRBJ2-1	many	TRBV6-5	CASSSSGGNDNEQFF	TGTGCCAGCAGCTCTAGCGGGGGGAACGACAATGAGCAGTTCTTC
.	TRBJ2-1	many	TRBV5-1	CASSLEDIGRFF	TGCGCCAGCAGCTTGGAGGACATCGGGCGGTTCTTC
TRBD1	TRBJ2-1	many	TRBV28	CASSLSSRTGAASYNEQFF	TGTGCCAGCAGTTTATCTTCCAGGACAGGGGCTGCCTCCTACAATGAGCAGTTCTTC
TRBD1	TRBJ2-2	many	TRBV7-8	CASSLGTGGNTGELFF	TGTGCCAGCAGCTTAGGAACAGGGGGAAACACCGGGGAGCTGTTTTTT
TRBD2	TRBJ2-1	many	TRBV5-4	CASSLGGLAGNNEQFF	TGTGCCAGCAGCTTGGGAGGTCTAGCGGGAAACAATGAGCAGTTCTTC
.	TRBJ1-1	many	TRBV15	CATSRDHGRDTEAFF	TGTGCCACCAGCAGAGATCATGGCAGGGACACTGAAGCTTTCTTT
TRBD2	TRBJ2-2	many	TRBV29-1	CSVVTSGKGELFF	TGCAGCGTTGTTACTAGCGGGAAAGGGGAGCTGTTTTTT
.	TRBJ1-2	many	TRBV9	CASSVEGSSGIYGYTF	TGTGCCAGCAGCGTAGAAGGTAGTTCAGGAATTTATGGCTACACCTTC
.	TRBJ1-6	many	TRBV7-3	CASSLGQSGNSPLHF	TGTGCCAGCAGCTTAGGGCAGTCGGGAAATTCACCCCTCCACTTT
.	TRBJ1-2	many	TRBV14	CASSQDDRSYGYTF	TGTGCCAGCAGCCAAGACGACAGGTCATATGGCTACACCTTC
.	TRBJ1-1	many	TRBV5-1	CASSGEQGRWDTEAFF	TGCGCCAGCAGCGGAGAACAGGGTAGGTGGGACACTGAAGCTTTCTTT
.	TRBJ1-6	.	TRBV30	CAWSVGPYNSPLHF	TGTGCCTGGAGTGTGGGCCCCTATAATTCACCCCTCCACTTT
.	TRBJ2-3	many	TRBV6-6	CASKGTHNTDTQYF	TGTGCCTCTAAGGGGACTCATAACACAGATACGCAGTATTTT
.	TRBJ2-7	.	TRBV28	CASSSTGTGAPYEQYF	TGTGCCAGCAGCTCGACAGGAACAGGCGCTCCCTACGAGCAGTACTTC
.	TRBJ1-5	many	TRBV2	CSSSAGGYSNQPQHF	TGTTCTTCCTCGGCGGGGGGCTATAGCAATCAGCCCCAGCATTTT
TRBD1	TRBJ1-3	many	TRBV5-1	CASSLDRANSGNTIYF	TGCGCCAGCAGCCTGGACAGGGCCAACTCTGGAAACACCATATATTTT
TRBD1	TRBJ2-7	many	TRBV27	CASRSPGTGWYEQYF	TGTGCCAGCAGATCCCCCGGGACAGGGTGGTACGAGCAGTACTTC
TRBD2	TRBJ2-2	many	TRBV9	CASSVVPGREGELFF	TGTGCCAGCAGCGTAGTCCCCGGGAGGGAGGGAGAGCTGTTTTTT
TRBD1	TRBJ2-7	many	TRBV15	CATSRAKATGESHEQYF	TGTGCCACCAGCAGAGCGAAAGCCACAGGGGAATCCCACGAGCAGTACTTC
.	TRBJ1-2	many	TRBV5-8	CASSWRGWGRNGYTF	TGTGCCAGCAGCTGGAGGGGTTGGGGTCGGAATGGCTACACCTTC
TRBD1	TRBJ2-2	many	TRBV5-8	CASSTEDRGTGELFF	TGTGCCAGCAGCACCGAAGACAGGGGGACCGGGGAGCTGTTTTTT
.	TRBJ2-7	many	TRBV5-4	CASSLEGGRAYEQYF	TGTGCCAGCAGCTTGGAAGGAGGCAGAGCCTACGAGCAGTACTTC
TRBD1	TRBJ1-3	many	TRBV15	CATSDPQGASGNTIYF	TGTGCCACCAGTGACCCCCAGGGGGCCTCTGGAAACACCATATATTTT
TRBD1	TRBJ2-7	many	TRBV7-8	CASSPRGRNEQYF	TGTGCCAGCAGCCCCAGGGGGCGGAACGAGCAGTACTTC
TRBD2	TRBJ2-7	many	TRBV11-2	CASSLRRSGLADEQYF	TGTGCCAGCAGCTTAAGAAGATCGGGACTAGCGGACGAGCAGTACTTC
.	TRBJ1-1	many	TRBV4-3	CASSPDNSRVAEAFF	TGCGCCAGCAGCCCGGACAATTCGCGCGTCGCTGAAGCTTTCTTT
.	TRBJ2-1	.	TRBV9	CASSVGVRSGSYNEQFF	TGTGCCAGCAGCGTAGGGGTTCGAAGCGGTTCCTACAATGAGCAGTTCTTC
.	TRBJ2-2	many	TRBV9	CASSVTITGELFF	TGTGCCAGCAGCGTAACTATCACCGGGGAGCTGTTTTTT
TRBD2	TRBJ2-1	many	TRBV29-1	CSVEKRLAGNLGNEQFF	TGCAGCGTTGAAAAAAGACTAGCGGGGAATTTGGGCAATGAGCAGTTCTTC
TRBD1	TRBJ1-1	many	TRBV23-1	CASSQSPGTGQGNTEAFF	TGCGCCAGCAGTCAATCTCCGGGGACAGGCCAGGGGAACACTGAAGCTTTCTTT
.	TRBJ1-1	many	TRBV11-1	CASSTGSLKAFF	TGTGCCAGCAGCACAGGGTCCCTGAAAGCTTTCTTT
.	TRBJ1-5	many	TRBV28	CASGGLSTWHSRRQPQHF	TGTGCCAGCGGAGGGTTAAGTACTTGGCACAGCAGGCGTCAGCCCCAGCATTTT
TRBD1	TRBJ2-2	many	TRBV29-1	CSVRARQGTNTGELFF	TGCAGCGTGAGAGCCCGACAGGGGACTAACACCGGGGAGCTGTTTTTT
.	TRBJ2-7	many	TRBV18	CASSPTRVSYEQYF	TGTGCCAGCTCACCTACACGGGTTTCCTACGAGCAGTACTTC
.	TRBJ2-1	many	TRBV10-3	CAISGPPPTSYEQFF	TGTGCCATCAGTGGTCCCCCTCCCACTAGCTATGAGCAGTTCTTC
TRBD1	TRBJ1-2	many	TRBV9	CASSVGMAGGEYGYTF	TGTGCCAGCAGCGTAGGAATGGCAGGGGGCGAATATGGCTACACCTTC
.	TRBJ1-3	many	TRBV19	CASSIDSFVGNTIYF	TGTGCCAGTAGTATCGACAGCTTCGTTGGAAACACCATATATTTT